These T cell receptor beta chains were read from a single sample in a study of PD-L1 blockade in urothelial cancer. Method: immunoSEQ multiplex PCR; TCRdb's copy keeps in-frame clones and lacks some. The sample consists of approximately 39,000 clones, around four fifths of them appearing once. Material: PBMCs, obtained around atezolizumab (anti-PD-L1) treatment. The receptors shown here come from an older man with urothelial cancer. Each CDR3 is given with its conserved first and last residue. The order of the fields is clone size, V gene, J gene, D gene, CDR3 protein, CDR3 DNA. D genes are given only for firm matches. Rows may omit the clone size; those that give it use once, few, many or a size class.

clone_size: .; v_call: TRBV19; j_call: TRBJ2-7; d_call: TRBD2; cdr3_aa: CASSSGAYEQYF; cdr3_nt: TGTGCCAGTTCTAGCGGAGCCTACGAGCAGTACTTC
clone_size: .; v_call: TRBV5-6; j_call: TRBJ1-1; d_call: .; cdr3_aa: CASSLPAGLNTEAFF; cdr3_nt: TGTGCCAGCAGCTTGCCGGCCGGACTCAACACTGAAGCTTTCTTT
clone_size: .; v_call: TRBV18; j_call: TRBJ2-2; d_call: .; cdr3_aa: CASSLRTRDTGELFF; cdr3_nt: TGTGCCAGCTCACTTCGGACAAGGGACACCGGGGAGCTGTTTTTT
clone_size: .; v_call: TRBV7-2; j_call: TRBJ2-3; d_call: TRBD2; cdr3_aa: CASSLAGGLAGAPADTQYF; cdr3_nt: TGTGCCAGCAGCTTAGCGGGCGGACTAGCGGGAGCTCCGGCAGATACGCAGTATTTT
clone_size: .; v_call: TRBV5-6; j_call: TRBJ2-5; d_call: TRBD1; cdr3_aa: CASSLPGGQGWQTQYF; cdr3_nt: TGTGCCAGCAGCTTACCCGGGGGACAGGGGTGGCAGACCCAGTACTTC
clone_size: .; v_call: TRBV30; j_call: TRBJ1-5; d_call: .; cdr3_aa: CAWSPLRGKTQPQHF; cdr3_nt: TGTGCCTGGAGTCCCCTAAGGGGGAAGACCCAGCCCCAGCATTTT
clone_size: once; v_call: TRBV27; j_call: TRBJ1-1; d_call: TRBD1; cdr3_aa: CASSFIGGQTMNTEAFF; cdr3_nt: TGTGCCAGCAGTTTTATAGGGGGCCAAACTATGAACACTGAAGCTTTCTTT
clone_size: .; v_call: TRBV29-1; j_call: TRBJ2-7; d_call: .; cdr3_aa: CSVEDRGTGVYEQYF; cdr3_nt: TGCAGCGTTGAAGATCGGGGGACCGGGGTCTACGAGCAGTACTTC
clone_size: .; v_call: TRBV25-1; j_call: TRBJ1-2; d_call: TRBD1; cdr3_aa: CASSEATNRGRGYGYTF; cdr3_nt: TGTGCCAGCAGTGAAGCAACAAACAGGGGGCGAGGCTATGGCTACACCTTC
clone_size: once; v_call: TRBV27; j_call: TRBJ2-7; d_call: TRBD2; cdr3_aa: CASSPTSRAGDYEQYF; cdr3_nt: TGTGCCAGCAGTCCGACCTCGCGAGCGGGAGACTACGAGCAGTACTTC
clone_size: .; v_call: TRBV5-1; j_call: TRBJ2-2; d_call: .; cdr3_aa: CASSLASGGGGELFF; cdr3_nt: TGCGCCAGCAGCTTGGCCTCGGGGGGCGGCGGGGAGCTGTTTTTT
clone_size: .; v_call: TRBV18; j_call: TRBJ2-7; d_call: .; cdr3_aa: CASSLNNEQYF; cdr3_nt: TGTGCCAGCTCACTTAATAACGAGCAGTACTTC
clone_size: once; v_call: TRBV7-9; j_call: TRBJ1-3; d_call: TRBD1; cdr3_aa: CASSYLSPGQGNTIYF; cdr3_nt: TGTGCCAGCAGCTACTTATCGCCGGGACAGGGAAACACCATATATTTT
clone_size: .; v_call: TRBV11-2; j_call: TRBJ2-7; d_call: TRBD2; cdr3_aa: CASSFPYGRAGKDEQYF; cdr3_nt: TGTGCCAGCAGCTTCCCCTATGGCCGAGCGGGAAAAGACGAGCAGTACTTC
clone_size: .; v_call: TRBV29-1; j_call: TRBJ2-7; d_call: TRBD1; cdr3_aa: CSVTGTGSYEQYF; cdr3_nt: TGCAGCGTAACCGGGACAGGGTCCTACGAGCAGTACTTC
clone_size: .; v_call: TRBV11-1; j_call: TRBJ2-3; d_call: .; cdr3_aa: CASSLVGGPSTDTQYF; cdr3_nt: TGTGCCAGCAGCTTAGTGGGCGGGCCTAGCACAGATACGCAGTATTTT
clone_size: few; v_call: TRBV7-7; j_call: TRBJ2-1; d_call: TRBD2; cdr3_aa: CASSLAGTSGSYNEQFF; cdr3_nt: TGTGCCAGCAGCTTAGCTGGGACTAGCGGGAGCTACAATGAGCAGTTCTTC
clone_size: .; v_call: TRBV28; j_call: TRBJ2-1; d_call: TRBD2; cdr3_aa: CASSLWEKTSGRRMNEQFF; cdr3_nt: TGTGCCAGCAGTTTATGGGAAAAAACTAGCGGGAGGCGGATGAATGAGCAGTTCTTC
clone_size: .; v_call: TRBV7-2; j_call: TRBJ1-3; d_call: TRBD1; cdr3_aa: CASTLAQGGGNTIYF; cdr3_nt: TGTGCCAGCACCTTAGCACAGGGGGGTGGAAACACCATATATTTT
clone_size: .; v_call: TRBV25-1; j_call: TRBJ1-2; d_call: .; cdr3_aa: CASSWDGRGGGYTF; cdr3_nt: TGTGCCAGCAGTTGGGACGGCCGAGGGGGTGGCTACACCTTC
clone_size: few; v_call: TRBV9; j_call: TRBJ2-7; d_call: TRBD2; cdr3_aa: CASSVDDGGSSYEQYF; cdr3_nt: TGTGCCAGCAGCGTAGACGATGGCGGGAGTTCCTACGAGCAGTACTTC
clone_size: .; v_call: TRBV18; j_call: TRBJ1-5; d_call: TRBD1; cdr3_aa: CASSPGTGNQPQHF; cdr3_nt: TGTGCCAGCTCACCTGGGACAGGCAATCAGCCCCAGCATTTT
clone_size: .; v_call: TRBV7-2; j_call: TRBJ1-2; d_call: TRBD1; cdr3_aa: CASSSRQGDAYGYTF; cdr3_nt: TGTGCCAGCAGCTCTCGACAGGGGGATGCCTATGGCTACACCTTC
clone_size: .; v_call: TRBV10-1; j_call: TRBJ2-3; d_call: TRBD2; cdr3_aa: CASSEPLAGGTDTQYF; cdr3_nt: TGCGCCAGCAGTGAGCCACTAGCGGGAGGTACAGATACGCAGTATTTT
clone_size: .; v_call: TRBV21-1; j_call: TRBJ2-7; d_call: .; cdr3_aa: CASSTHRYEQYF; cdr3_nt: TGTGCCAGCAGCACCCACAGATACGAGCAGTACTTC
clone_size: .; v_call: TRBV19; j_call: TRBJ2-7; d_call: TRBD1; cdr3_aa: CASSIGDRGYEQYF; cdr3_nt: TGTGCCAGTAGTATAGGGGACAGGGGATACGAGCAGTACTTC
clone_size: few; v_call: TRBV7-9; j_call: TRBJ2-7; d_call: .; cdr3_aa: CASSLGDNIYEQYF; cdr3_nt: TGTGCCAGCAGCTTAGGTGACAACATCTACGAGCAGTACTTC
clone_size: .; v_call: TRBV15; j_call: TRBJ2-7; d_call: .; cdr3_aa: CATSREAGGYEQYF; cdr3_nt: TGTGCCACCAGCAGAGAAGCCGGGGGCTACGAGCAGTACTTC
clone_size: .; v_call: TRBV6-5; j_call: TRBJ2-7; d_call: .; cdr3_aa: CASSYSTQAYEQYF; cdr3_nt: TGTGCCAGCAGTTACTCGACACAAGCCTACGAGCAGTACTTC
clone_size: .; v_call: TRBV30; j_call: TRBJ2-6; d_call: .; cdr3_aa: CAWSGGGSGANVLTF; cdr3_nt: TGTGCCTGGAGTGGGGGCGGCTCTGGGGCCAACGTCCTGACTTTC
clone_size: .; v_call: TRBV6-5; j_call: TRBJ1-5; d_call: .; cdr3_aa: CASGGARGNQPQHF; cdr3_nt: TGTGCCAGCGGGGGGGCTAGGGGCAATCAGCCCCAGCATTTT
clone_size: .; v_call: TRBV6-6; j_call: TRBJ1-2; d_call: .; cdr3_aa: CASLSAALENYGYTF; cdr3_nt: TGTGCCAGCCTGTCGGCGGCCTTAGAAAACTATGGCTACACCTTC
clone_size: once; v_call: TRBV6-6; j_call: TRBJ1-1; d_call: .; cdr3_aa: CASNGAGVGEAFF; cdr3_nt: TGTGCCAGCAACGGGGCGGGGGTCGGCGAAGCTTTCTTT
clone_size: once; v_call: TRBV18; j_call: TRBJ1-1; d_call: TRBD1; cdr3_aa: CASSPKTGEGTEAFF; cdr3_nt: TGTGCCAGCTCACCAAAGACAGGGGAAGGTACTGAAGCTTTCTTT
clone_size: .; v_call: TRBV7-9; j_call: TRBJ2-7; d_call: .; cdr3_aa: CASSPAVPSSYEQYF; cdr3_nt: TGTGCCAGCAGCCCGGCGGTCCCTAGCTCCTACGAGCAGTACTTC
clone_size: .; v_call: TRBV5-5; j_call: TRBJ1-2; d_call: TRBD1; cdr3_aa: CASSLGQGGRYGYTF; cdr3_nt: TGTGCCAGCAGCTTAGGACAGGGTGGGCGCTATGGCTACACCTTC
clone_size: .; v_call: TRBV30; j_call: TRBJ2-7; d_call: TRBD2; cdr3_aa: CAWSGTSGSNEQYF; cdr3_nt: TGTGCCTGGAGTGGGACTAGCGGGAGTAACGAGCAGTACTTC
clone_size: few; v_call: TRBV30; j_call: TRBJ1-1; d_call: .; cdr3_aa: CAWNRDRSGQLFEAFF; cdr3_nt: TGTGCCTGGAACCGCGACAGAAGCGGACAGCTGTTTGAAGCTTTCTTT
clone_size: .; v_call: TRBV5-6; j_call: TRBJ2-2; d_call: .; cdr3_aa: CASSLAPGEVDTGELFF; cdr3_nt: TGTGCCAGCAGCTTGGCCCCCGGGGAGGTGGACACCGGGGAGCTGTTTTTT
clone_size: .; v_call: TRBV2; j_call: TRBJ2-5; d_call: .; cdr3_aa: CASSVERGRQETQYF; cdr3_nt: TGTGCCAGCAGTGTTGAAAGGGGCCGCCAGGAGACCCAGTACTTC
clone_size: .; v_call: TRBV10-2; j_call: TRBJ2-1; d_call: .; cdr3_aa: CASSRLTSGIDEQFF; cdr3_nt: TGCGCCAGCAGCCGATTAACTAGTGGAATCGATGAGCAGTTCTTC
clone_size: few; v_call: TRBV30; j_call: TRBJ1-5; d_call: .; cdr3_aa: CAWSSLQGVNQPQHF; cdr3_nt: TGTGCCTGGAGCAGTCTGCAGGGCGTCAATCAGCCCCAGCATTTT
clone_size: .; v_call: TRBV7-2; j_call: TRBJ2-7; d_call: TRBD1; cdr3_aa: CASSQRQGTYEQYF; cdr3_nt: TGTGCCAGCAGCCAGCGACAGGGTACCTACGAGCAGTACTTC
clone_size: .; v_call: TRBV29-1; j_call: TRBJ1-3; d_call: .; cdr3_aa: CSVKFPGSAGNTIYF; cdr3_nt: TGCAGCGTTAAATTTCCAGGGTCTGCTGGAAACACCATATATTTT